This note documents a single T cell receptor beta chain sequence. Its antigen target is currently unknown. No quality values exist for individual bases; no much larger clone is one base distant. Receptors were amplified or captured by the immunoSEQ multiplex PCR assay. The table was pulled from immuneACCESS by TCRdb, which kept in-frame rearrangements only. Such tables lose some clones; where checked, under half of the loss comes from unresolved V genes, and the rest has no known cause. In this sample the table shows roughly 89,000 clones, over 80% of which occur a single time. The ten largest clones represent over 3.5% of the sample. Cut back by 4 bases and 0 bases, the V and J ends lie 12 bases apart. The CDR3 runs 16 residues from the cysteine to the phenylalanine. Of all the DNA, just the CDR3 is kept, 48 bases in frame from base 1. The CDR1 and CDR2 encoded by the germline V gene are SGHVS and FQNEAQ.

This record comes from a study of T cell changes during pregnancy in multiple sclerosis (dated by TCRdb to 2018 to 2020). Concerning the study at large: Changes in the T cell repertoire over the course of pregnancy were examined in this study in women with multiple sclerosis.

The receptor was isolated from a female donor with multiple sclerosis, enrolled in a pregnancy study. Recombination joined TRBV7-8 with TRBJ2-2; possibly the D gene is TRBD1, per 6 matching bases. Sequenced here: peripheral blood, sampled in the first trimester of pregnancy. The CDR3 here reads CASSSRTEANTGELFF. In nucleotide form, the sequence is TGTGCCAGCAGCTCCAGGACAGAGGCGAACACCGGGGAGCTGTTTTTT.